This entry features one T cell receptor beta chain sequence. Data came from immunoSEQ multiplex PCR; TCRdb stores just in-frame clones and leaves some out. The sample records approximately 88,000 clones, around nine tenths being singletons. Unmatched junction bases numbered 11, after V lost 7 bases and J lost 3 bases. Germline V lookup: CDR1 GTSNPN, CDR2 SVGIG (reference sequence). The CDR3 length is 14 residues. These data come from a study of blood T cell repertoires in COVID-19. Study as a whole: Samples of COVID-19 (acute and convalescent) were obtained from the United States, Italy and Spain.

The chain links TRBV30 to TRBJ1-1, with TRBD1 identical over 7 bases. The specimen sequenced was peripheral blood. The TCR sequence derives from a woman aged 45-65 years in a cohort sampled during active COVID-19. DNA for the CDR3: TGTGCCTTGTCCGGCAGGGGGTTGTACACTGAAGCTTTCTTT. It encodes CALSGRGLYTEAFF.